This T cell receptor (beta chain) was identified during a study of cytotoxic CD8 clonotypes in ibrutinib-treated CLL. The study, taken as a whole, reports: Once treatment began, public clonotypes, which were uncommon, contracted or stayed stable. In sustained-remission versus progressing patients, sampling times differed.

Libraries were prepared by immunoSEQ multiplex PCR; TCRdb keeps only in-frame clonotypes and omits some of them. The sample records over 95,000 clones, about 50% being singletons. The CDR3 has 14 amino acids. Germline V gives CDR1 SGHVS, CDR2 FQNEAQ. Between the trimmed V and J ends, which lost 7 bases and 1 base, there was a span of 14 bases. This clone was seen more than once but under ten times. What it binds is unknown. The TCR beta libraries used around 2.2 micrograms of genomic DNA that came from cryopreserved PBMCs. Here the sequenced sample was PBMCs, taken after 24 months of ibrutinib treatment. V and J are TRBV7-8 and TRBJ2-7, with D unclear. The source of this sequence is a human donor with chronic lymphocytic leukemia. The CDR3 coding sequence is TGTGCCAGCACCCCTTCCGGGTGGTCCTACGAGCAGTACTTC. Encoded protein: CASTPSGWSYEQYF.